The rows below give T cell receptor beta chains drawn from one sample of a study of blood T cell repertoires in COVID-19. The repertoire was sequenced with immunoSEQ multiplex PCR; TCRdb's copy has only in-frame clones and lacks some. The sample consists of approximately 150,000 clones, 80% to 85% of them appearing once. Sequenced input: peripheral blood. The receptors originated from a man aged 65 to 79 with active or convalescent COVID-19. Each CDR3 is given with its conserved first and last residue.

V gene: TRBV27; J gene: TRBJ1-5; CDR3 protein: CASKGGFSNQPQHF
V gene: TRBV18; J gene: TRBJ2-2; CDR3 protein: CASSVQGARTGELFF
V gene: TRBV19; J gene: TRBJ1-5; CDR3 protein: CASSIRQAGQPQHF
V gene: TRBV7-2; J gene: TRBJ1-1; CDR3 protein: CASRTQGAIGTEAFF
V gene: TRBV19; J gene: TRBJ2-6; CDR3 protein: CASSARQAYYSGANVLTF
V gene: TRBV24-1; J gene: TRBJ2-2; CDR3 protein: CATSDHRGLGGELFF
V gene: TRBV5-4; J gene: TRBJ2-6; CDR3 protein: CASSLGTVSGANVLTF
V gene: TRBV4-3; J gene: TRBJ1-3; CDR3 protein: CASSQEPLVRGFISFGNTIYF
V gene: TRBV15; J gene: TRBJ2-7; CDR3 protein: CATSRGGTRGSYEQYF
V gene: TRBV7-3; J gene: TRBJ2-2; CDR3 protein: CASSLQDGELFF
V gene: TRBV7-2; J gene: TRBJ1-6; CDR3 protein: CASSLAARGNSPLHF
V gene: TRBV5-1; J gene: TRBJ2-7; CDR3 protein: CASSLGARASEQYF
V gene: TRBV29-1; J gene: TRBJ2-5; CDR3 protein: CSVEGLRQETQYF
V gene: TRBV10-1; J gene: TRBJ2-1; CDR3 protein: CASSDTTGTVYNEQFF
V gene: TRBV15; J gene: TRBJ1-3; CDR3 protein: CATSRGGSGNTIYF
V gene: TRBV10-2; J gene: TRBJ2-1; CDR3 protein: CASSEGGGYNEQFF